A selection of T cell receptor beta chains follows, all from one sample in a study of T-cell reconstitution after alpha-beta-depleted transplantation in children. Using its own MiXCR run on the PCR reads, TCRdb lists one record per CDR3 protein. The data show roughly 45,000 distinct CDR3 sequences, nearly 9.5% seen once. The input for sequencing was PBMCs, mostly from graft donor cells, taken 60 days after TCRalphabeta/CD19-depleted stem cell transplant. These TCRs come from a male patient aged 2-15 years who had a stem cell transplant for chronic granulomatous disease, so the T cells may come from the graft donor. The CDR3 runs from the conserved cysteine through the conserved F or W. A D gene is named only where the DNA matches it firmly. The size of a clone is reported for some rows only, either as once, few or many, or as a class for expanded clones.

D gene	J gene	clone size	V gene	CDR3 protein	CDR3 DNA
-	TRBJ2-7	many	TRBV6-5	CASSYGLPGSLYEQYF	TGTGCCAGCAGTTACGGGTTACCCGGGAGCCTCTACGAGCAGTACTTC
-	TRBJ2-3	many	TRBV3-1	CASSQGVGSGNTQYF	TGTGCCAGCAGCCAAGGAGTCGGATCAGGGAATACGCAGTATTTT
TRBD2	TRBJ2-1	many	TRBV9	CASSVAGLAGGSYNEQFF	TGTGCCAGCAGCGTAGCAGGACTAGCGGGAGGCTCCTACAATGAGCAGTTCTTC
-	TRBJ2-7	many	TRBV20-1	CSASRTSYEQYF	TGCAGTGCTAGTCGGACGAGCTACGAGCAGTACTTC
TRBD1	TRBJ2-7	many	TRBV2	CASIDRVPGYEQYF	TGTGCCAGCATTGACAGGGTTCCGGGGTACGAGCAGTACTTC
-	TRBJ2-7	many	TRBV29-1	CCLAPGSYEQYF	TGCTGTCTTGCTCCGGGATCCTACGAGCAGTACTTC
-	TRBJ2-5	few	TRBV9	CASSVYGEETQYF	TGTGCCAGCAGCGTATATGGGGAAGAGACCCAGTACTTC
TRBD2	TRBJ2-1	-	TRBV3-1	CATRAGTSGKNEQFF	TGTGCCACCAGGGCAGGGACTAGCGGGAAAAATGAGCAGTTCTTC
TRBD1	TRBJ2-7	few	TRBV27	CASSFRDRGYEQYF	TGTGCCAGCAGTTTCCGGGACAGGGGCTACGAGCAGTACTTC
-	TRBJ2-5	many	TRBV15	CATSRTRDGETQYF	TGTGCCACCAGCAGAACCCGGGACGGTGAGACCCAGTACTTC
-	TRBJ1-3	-	TRBV19	CASSINYGNTIYF	TGTGCCAGTAGTATAAACTACGGAAACACCATATATTTT
-	TRBJ1-3	many	TRBV20-1	CSARGPYRNTIYF	TGCAGTGCTAGGGGACCTTACCGAAACACCATATATTTT
TRBD1	TRBJ2-3	many	TRBV20-1	CSATRTGLDTQYF	TGCAGTGCTACCCGGACAGGACTAGATACGCAGTATTTT
-	TRBJ1-2	few	TRBV7-2	CASSLAKGIGGYTF	TGTGCCAGCAGCTTAGCGAAAGGGATCGGTGGCTACACCTTC
-	TRBJ1-4	many	TRBV12-3/TRBV12-4	CASAGVNEKLFF	TGTGCCAGCGCGGGAGTAAATGAAAAACTGTTTTTT
TRBD1	TRBJ2-1	many	TRBV6-4	CASSDSPGQGANEQFF	TGTGCCAGCAGTGATTCACCGGGACAGGGTGCGAATGAGCAGTTCTTC
TRBD2	TRBJ2-4	many	TRBV2	CASSVFVGGSIQYF	TGTGCCAGCAGTGTGTTTGTGGGAGGGAGCATTCAGTACTTC
-	TRBJ2-7	many	TRBV7-6	CASSSRGDGTYEQYF	TGTGCCAGCAGCTCGAGGGGGGACGGGACCTACGAGCAGTACTTC
-	TRBJ1-1	-	TRBV7-9	CASSGDLLNTEAFF	TGTGCCAGCAGCGGGGACCTCCTGAACACTGAAGCTTTCTTT
TRBD2	TRBJ2-3	many	TRBV11-2	CASSSGTSGRHRTDTQYF	TGTGCCAGCAGCTCGGGGACTAGCGGGAGGCACCGCACAGATACGCAGTATTTT
-	TRBJ2-7	many	TRBV7-9	CASRDGGRNEQYF	TGTGCCAGCAGAGACGGAGGCCGAAACGAGCAGTACTTC
-	TRBJ2-3	many	TRBV20-1	CSARLTAGDTQYF	TGCAGTGCTAGATTAACAGCTGGAGATACGCAGTATTTT
-	TRBJ2-7	many	TRBV7-9	CASSLASENYEQYF	TGTGCCAGCAGCTTGGCTAGCGAGAACTACGAGCAGTACTTC
-	TRBJ2-1	many	TRBV5-5	CASSLGGVSYNEQFF	TGTGCCAGCAGCTTAGGAGGGGTCTCCTACAATGAGCAGTTCTTC
TRBD1	TRBJ2-1	few	TRBV20-1	CSARDHRTGSRNEQFF	TGCAGTGCTAGAGATCACCGGACAGGGAGTCGAAATGAGCAGTTCTTC
TRBD2	TRBJ2-2	few	TRBV30	CACQPGLAGVSGELFF	TGTGCCTGCCAACCTGGACTAGCGGGAGTTAGCGGGGAGCTGTTTTTT
-	TRBJ2-1	many	TRBV10-2	CASSPPNEQFF	TGCGCCAGCAGTCCCCCGAATGAGCAGTTCTTC
TRBD1	TRBJ2-2	many	TRBV5-4	CASSTQGAGELFF	TGTGCCAGCAGCACGCAGGGGGCCGGGGAGCTGTTTTTT
-	TRBJ2-1	many	TRBV10-3	CAISDGQQVANEQFF	TGTGCCATCAGTGACGGACAGCAAGTAGCAAATGAGCAGTTCTTC
-	TRBJ2-1	many	TRBV20-1	CSARNRGIIAGPYNEQFF	TGCAGTGCTAGAAACAGGGGGATTATAGCGGGCCCCTACAATGAGCAGTTCTTC
-	TRBJ1-2	many	TRBV27	CASSFAGEGYGYTF	TGTGCCAGCAGTTTTGCAGGGGAGGGCTATGGCTACACCTTC
-	TRBJ2-7	few	TRBV12-5	CASGFLEITYEQYF	TGTGCTAGTGGTTTCTTGGAGATAACCTACGAGCAGTACTTC
TRBD2	TRBJ2-7	-	TRBV24-1	CATSAPKGSGSYEQYF	TGTGCCACCAGTGCCCCAAAGGGTAGCGGGAGCTACGAGCAGTACTTC
-	TRBJ2-1	once	TRBV30	CAWSVSRPWGDEQFF	TGTGCCTGGAGTGTATCCCGGCCTTGGGGCGATGAGCAGTTCTTC
TRBD2	TRBJ2-7	few	TRBV20-1	CSARDHLAGGPYEQYF	TGCAGTGCTAGAGATCACCTAGCGGGAGGGCCCTACGAGCAGTACTTC
TRBD2	TRBJ2-1	many	TRBV27	CASSLRGTIYNEQFF	TGTGCCAGCAGTCTCCGTGGGACTATATACAATGAGCAGTTCTTC